A selection of T cell receptor beta chains follows, all from one sample in a study of cytomegalovirus exposure and HLA in healthy donors. Libraries were prepared by immunoSEQ multiplex PCR; TCRdb keeps only in-frame clonotypes and omits some of them. The sample holds 150,000 to 180,000 clones, about 76% seen once. Sequencing was carried out using PBMCs. The receptors shown here come from a man aged 30 to 45 in good health and CMV-seropositive. CDR3s include the opening cysteine and the closing phenylalanine or tryptophan. D genes are given only for firm matches. Clone size is shown for a subset of rows, as once, few, many or a class of expanded clone.

v_gene	d_gene	j_gene	abundance	CDR3nt	CDR3aa
TRBV4-3	TRBD2	TRBJ2-1	few	TGCGCCAGCAGCCAAGGGACTAGCGGGGGGGCCTACAATGAGCAGTTCTTC	CASSQGTSGGAYNEQFF
TRBV5-1	TRBD2	TRBJ2-7	.	TGCGCCAGCAGCGGGGGACTAGCGGGAGCTTGGGAGCAGTACTTC	CASSGGLAGAWEQYF
TRBV9	TRBD2	TRBJ2-2	.	TGTGCCAGCAAGGCGACTAGCGGGTCATACGGGGAGCTGTTTTTT	CASKATSGSYGELFF
TRBV28	TRBD1	TRBJ2-7	.	TGTGCCAGCAGTCCCCTCGGACAGGGGCCCTACGAGCAGTACTTC	CASSPLGQGPYEQYF
TRBV27	TRBD2	TRBJ2-1	.	TGTGCCAGCAGCCTCCAACTAGCGGGGTTCAATGAGCAGTTCTTC	CASSLQLAGFNEQFF
TRBV7-6	TRBD1	TRBJ2-3	.	TGTGCCAGCAGCTTAGTGACCGGGACAGGGAGCACAGATACGCAGTATTTT	CASSLVTGTGSTDTQYF
TRBV7-8	TRBD2	TRBJ2-3	.	TGTGCCAGCAGCTCAATGGGACTAGGTGGAGATACGCAGTATTTT	CASSSMGLGGDTQYF
TRBV5-1	TRBD1	TRBJ1-3	.	TGCGCCAGCAGCTCGGGACAGGAGAACTCTGGAAACACCATATATTTT	CASSSGQENSGNTIYF
TRBV6-5	TRBD1	TRBJ1-4	.	TGTGCCAGCAGTTACGGACAGGGCGCAACTAATGAAAAACTGTTTTTT	CASSYGQGATNEKLFF
TRBV25-1	TRBD1	TRBJ2-2	.	TGTGCCAGCAGTGAATTTTGGGACAGTCACACCGGGGAGCTGTTTTTT	CASSEFWDSHTGELFF
TRBV7-8	.	TRBJ2-1	.	TGTGCCAGCAGCTTACGTTCGGCGGGAATGAATGAGCAGTTCTTC	CASSLRSAGMNEQFF
TRBV12-5	TRBD1	TRBJ1-5	.	TGTGCTAGTGGTTTGGTAATTCGGTTGGACAGGGGGTATCAGCCCCAGCATTTT	CASGLVIRLDRGYQPQHF
TRBV4-2	TRBD1	TRBJ2-1	.	TGTGCCAGCAGCCAAGGCTGGGGGGGACAGGGGGAAAACAATGAGCAGTTCTTC	CASSQGWGGQGENNEQFF
TRBV11-2	TRBD1	TRBJ1-2	.	TGTGCCAGCAGCGACAGGGGGTTGATCTATGGCTACACCTTC	CASSDRGLIYGYTF
TRBV7-2	.	TRBJ2-3	few	TGTGCCAGCAGCTTTGTGTCAGGGGCAACAGATACGCAGTATTTT	CASSFVSGATDTQYF
TRBV5-1	.	TRBJ1-4	.	TGCGCCAGCAGCTTGGCCCTTCAAAGGGGTGAAAAACTGTTTTTT	CASSLALQRGEKLFF
TRBV6-1	.	TRBJ2-7	once	TGTGCCAGCAGTCTTATCTACGAGCAGTACTTC	CASSLIYEQYF
TRBV7-7	.	TRBJ2-5	.	TGTGCTAGCAGCTTAGCGACCGGGGTAGGGGAGACCCAGTACTTC	CASSLATGVGETQYF
TRBV7-6	.	TRBJ2-1	.	TGTGCCAGCAGCTTAGGATTCCGGGATGAGCAGTTCTTC	CASSLGFRDEQFF
TRBV30	.	TRBJ1-3	.	TGTGCCTGGAAAGAGGCAGCCTTCTCTGGAAACACCATATATTTT	CAWKEAAFSGNTIYF
TRBV19	TRBD1	TRBJ2-3	.	TGTGCCGCGCAAGGGTCAGGGGGTACCACAGATACGCAGTATTTT	CAAQGSGGTTDTQYF
TRBV28	.	TRBJ1-1	.	TGTGCCAGCAGTTTAAGTGGCAGCGGCGACACTGAAGCTTTCTTT	CASSLSGSGDTEAFF
TRBV7-8	TRBD2	TRBJ2-7	.	TGTGCCAGCAGCTCCTACACTAGCGGCGGTGGGGACGAGCAGTACTTC	CASSSYTSGGGDEQYF
TRBV27	.	TRBJ2-3	.	TGTGCCAGCCGACAGCAGAAACTCTCCGTCGATACGCAGTATTTT	CASRQQKLSVDTQYF
TRBV19	.	TRBJ1-1	.	TGTGCCAGTATCAGCGGACCGACCTGGGGTAATGAAGCTTTCTTT	CASISGPTWGNEAFF
TRBV28	.	TRBJ2-2	once	TGTGCCAGCAGTTCCCAGACAGCTACCTTTAGGAACACCGGGGAGCTGTTTTTT	CASSSQTATFRNTGELFF
TRBV18	TRBD1	TRBJ1-1	.	TGTGCCAGCTCACCCCGGACAGGCACTGAAGCTTTCTTT	CASSPRTGTEAFF
TRBV4-1	.	TRBJ2-5	.	TGCGCCAGCAGCCAAGAGATAGTCCAAGAGACCCAGTACTTC	CASSQEIVQETQYF
TRBV29-1	TRBD1	TRBJ1-1	.	TGCAGTGTACCAGGGGGAGTCACGAACACTGAAGCTTTCTTT	CSVPGGVTNTEAFF
TRBV27	.	TRBJ1-3	.	TGTGCCAGCAGTTTTCCCGTGGAGGGACCCTCCTCTGGAAACACCATATATTTT	CASSFPVEGPSSGNTIYF
TRBV9	.	TRBJ2-5	.	TGTGCCAGCAGCGTAGGGGGACGGGTAGCGGCAGAGACCCAGTACTTC	CASSVGGRVAAETQYF
TRBV6-5	.	TRBJ1-5	.	TGTGCCAGCAGTTACACGATAGATGTGAGTCAGCCCCAGCATTTT	CASSYTIDVSQPQHF
TRBV19	TRBD2	TRBJ2-3	.	TGTGCCAGTAGGGGACTAGCGGGAGGCCTAGATACGCAGTATTTT	CASRGLAGGLDTQYF
TRBV28	TRBD2	TRBJ2-3	.	TGTGCCAGCATCCTTACGACTAGCGGCAGGCAGTATTTT	CASILTTSGRQYF
TRBV10-3	.	TRBJ1-2	.	TGTGTCGTCGGGGAGGGCGTTCCTAACTATGGCTACACCTTC	CVVGEGVPNYGYTF
TRBV5-4	.	TRBJ1-2	.	TGTGCCAGCAGCGGGAGGGTGGGGGCGAACTATGGCTACACCTTC	CASSGRVGANYGYTF
TRBV2	TRBD1	TRBJ1-1	.	TGTGCCAGCAGTGGACAGGGGGGGAACACTGAAGCTTTCTTT	CASSGQGGNTEAFF
TRBV19	.	TRBJ1-1	.	TGTGCCAGTAGTATCTGGGGGGGCACTGAAGCTTTCTTT	CASSIWGGTEAFF
TRBV30	.	TRBJ2-5	few	TGTGCCTGGAGTGGGCCGATGACCCAGTACTTC	CAWSGPMTQYF
TRBV25-1	TRBD1	TRBJ1-1	.	TGTGCCAGCACCACCTGGGACAGGGGGGGGGACACTGAAGCTTTCTTT	CASTTWDRGGDTEAFF
TRBV18	TRBD2	TRBJ2-5	.	TGTGCCAGCTCACCACCGTCTAGCGGTATGAAAGAGACCCAGTACTTC	CASSPPSSGMKETQYF
TRBV13	TRBD2	TRBJ2-1	few	TGTGCCGGTTCTAGCGGGGGGGCCCCGTACAATGAGCAGTTCTTC	CAGSSGGAPYNEQFF
TRBV4-1	.	TRBJ1-2	few	TGCGCCAGCAGCCCCTTACCAGGCAGAACTAACTATGGCTACACCTTC	CASSPLPGRTNYGYTF
TRBV21-1	.	TRBJ1-6	.	TGTGCCAGCAGCAAATCTGCGGCTAATTCACCCCTCCACTTT	CASSKSAANSPLHF
TRBV4-3	.	TRBJ1-5	.	TGCGCCAGCAGCCAAGAGAGGGTTAATCAGCCCCAGCATTTT	CASSQERVNQPQHF
TRBV7-9	TRBD1	TRBJ1-2	.	TGTGCCAGCAGCTTAGGCAGGGGGCAATATGGCTACACCTTC	CASSLGRGQYGYTF
TRBV5-6	TRBD1	TRBJ1-2	once	TGTGCCAGCAGCTTGCAGGGGGCTAACTATGGCTACACCTTC	CASSLQGANYGYTF
TRBV19	TRBD1	TRBJ2-7	.	TGTGCCAGTAGTATAGGGGGACAGGGGGCGCGGGAGCAGTACTTC	CASSIGGQGAREQYF